Each of the 22 T cell receptor beta chains below was sequenced from the same sample in a study of blood T cell repertoires in COVID-19. Some clones are missing from TCRdb's copy, which holds only in-frame ones; the method was immunoSEQ multiplex PCR. This table has 250,000 to 350,000 clones, about 81% appearing once. Sequencing input: peripheral blood. These TCRs come from a human donor with COVID-19, enrolled during active disease. The donor label of this sample is uncertain.

This chain uses TRBV7-3 with TRBJ2-1; D may be TRBD2 (5 bases). The length of the CDR3 is 14 residues. CDR1 and CDR2 from the germline V gene are SGHTA and FQGTGA. V lost 3 bases and J lost 7, with 13 bases in between. CDR3: CASSFSGSNNEQFF. The CDR3 nucleotides are TGTGCCAGCAGCTTCAGTGGGAGTAATAATGAGCAGTTCTTC.

The chain links TRBV15 to TRBJ2-7, with 8 bases that match TRBD2. The trim removed 1 base at V and 3 bases at J, leaving 5 bases unmatched. This CDR3 is built from 15 residues. Looked up from germline, CDR1 is LNHNV and CDR2 is YYDKDF (reference sequence). CDR3 sequence: CATSRVSGTSYEQYF. The CDR3 DNA is TGTGCCACCAGCAGAGTTAGCGGGACCAGCTACGAGCAGTACTTC.

In nucleotides, the CDR3 is TGTGCCAGCAGCAAGGGGCGACAGGGTGGGACCGGGGAGCTGTTTTTT. The encoded protein is CASSKGRQGGTGELFF. J is TRBJ2-2 and V is TRBV21-1; TRBD1, the table's D call, was not compared with the DNA. TRBV21-1 constitutes a pseudogene. CDR3 length: 16 amino acids.

The J gene is TRBJ1-1, the V gene TRBV29-1; D remains ambiguous. This CDR3 is built from 10 residues. The V gene's germline CDR1 is SQVTM and CDR2 ANQGSEA. The germline V and J ends were trimmed by 4 bases and 9 bases, with 9 bases remaining between them. The chain's CDR3 is CSVGPGQAFF. The CDR3 nucleotides are TGCAGCGTTGGGCCAGGCCAAGCTTTCTTT.

The chain is built from TRBV18 and TRBJ2-1; TRBD1 is a possible D gene (6 bases). Germline-derived CDR1 and CDR2 are KGHSH and LQKENI. V was clipped by 8 bases and J by 1 base, with 12 bases between them. There are 14 residues in the CDR3. The CDR3 DNA reads as TGTGCCAGCGTCACAGGGTCGTCCTACAATGAGCAGTTCTTC. Amino acids: CASVTGSSYNEQFF. The whole variable domain, remainder taken from reference TRBV18 and TRBJ2-1, is NAGVMQNPRHLVRRRGQEARLRCSPMKGHSHVYWYRQLPEEGLKFMVYLQKENIIDESGMPKERFSAEFPKEGPSILRIQQVVRGDSAAYFCASVTGSSYNEQFFGPGTRLTVL.

The V and J genes are TRBV19 and TRBJ1-6; 8 nucleotides line up with TRBD1. The CDR3 extends over 14 amino acids. In germline, CDR1 is LNHDA, CDR2 SQIVND (reference sequence). The J segment lost 10 bases and the V segment lost 3 bases, leaving 5 bases of the junction unmatched. The CDR3 nucleotides are TGTGCCAGTAGTATGACAGGGGAAGGATCACCCCTCCACTTT. This sequence encodes CASSMTGEGSPLHF. Using reference TRBV19 and TRBJ1-6 for the parts outside the CDR3, the full variable domain is DGGITQSPKYLFRKEGQNVTLSCEQNLNHDAMYWYRQDPGQGLRLIYYSQIVNDFQKGDIAEGYSVSREKKESFPLTVTSAQKNPTAFYLCASSMTGEGSPLHFGNGTRLTVT.

The gene calls are TRBV3-1 (or the pseudogene TRBV3-2) and TRBJ2-1; TRBD2 matches 12 bases. Germline V gene lookup returns CDR1 LGHDT and CDR2 YNNKEL (reference sequence). This CDR3 has 16 residues. Trimming removed 0 bases from V and 8 bases from J; junction bases left unmatched: 5. The chain's CDR3 is CASSQEATSGSDEQFF. The CDR3 coding sequence is TGTGCCAGCAGCCAAGAGGCGACTAGCGGGAGCGATGAGCAGTTCTTC.

The chain has TRBV28 and TRBJ2-4, with 7 bases matching TRBD1. CDR3 length equals 15 residues. With V trimmed by 6 bases and J by 6 bases, 11 bases remained unmatched. Germline V gene lookup returns CDR1 MDHEN and CDR2 SYDVKM. This CDR3 is CASSDRQGRRNIQYF. The CDR3 bases are TGTGCCAGCAGCGATCGACAGGGTAGGAGAAACATTCAGTACTTC.

This rearrangement joins TRBV4-3 to TRBJ2-5; 7 bases line up with TRBD1. The CDR3 runs 18 residues. J was trimmed by 5 bases and V by 4 bases; bases with no gene match: 19. Germline assignment: CDR1 LGHNA and CDR2 YSLEER. The CDR3 spells CASSLQLGDRATGETQYF. DNA for the CDR3: TGCGCCAGCAGCCTTCAATTGGGCGACAGGGCGACGGGGGAGACCCAGTACTTC.

The gene calls are TRBV20-1 and TRBJ1-2, with a weak D call TRBD1 (5 bases). Germline CDR1 reads DFQATT; CDR2 reads SNEGSKA (reference sequence). The V and J ends lost 0 bases and 10 bases respectively, with 9 bases between them. The CDR3 is made up of 11 amino acids. The CDR3 bases are TGCAGTGCTAGAGACGGGGGGGACTACACCTTC. It yields the protein CSARDGGDYTF.

This chain links TRBV6-6 with TRBJ2-7; D call uncertain. The V gene's germline CDR1 is MNHNY and CDR2 SVGAGI (reference sequence). The germline V and J ends were trimmed by 2 bases and 7 bases, with 18 bases remaining between them. This CDR3 contains 15 residues. The CDR3 here is CASSYLASSTGEQYF. The CDR3 DNA follows: TGTGCCAGCAGTTACCTCGCCTCCAGTACCGGGGAGCAGTACTTC.

The CDR3 bases are TGCGCCAGCAGCTTGGACTTATACACCGGGGAGCTGTTTTTT. This encodes CASSLDLYTGELFF. The chain has TRBV5-1 and TRBJ2-2; D gene uncertain. The CDR3 is 14 residues long. V was trimmed by 0 bases and J by 3 bases, leaving 6 bases between them. Germline CDR1 is SGHRS and CDR2 is YFSETQ. The full variable domain, completed using reference TRBV5-1 and TRBJ2-2, is KAGVTQTPRYLIKTRGQQVTLSCSPISGHRSVSWYQQTPGQGLQFLFEYFSETQRNKGNFPGRFSGRQFSNSRSEMNVSTLELGDSALYLCASSLDLYTGELFFGEGSRLTVL.

The chain is built from TRBV7-9 and TRBJ2-3, with D possibly TRBD2 on 6 matching bases. The germline CDR1 and CDR2 sequences are SEHNR and FQNEAQ (reference sequence). V shed 5 bases and J shed 5 bases, with 11 bases lying between them. The CDR3 runs 13 residues. In DNA form, the CDR3 reads TGTGCCAGCAGCCCTGTGGGGGGAGATACGCAGTATTTT. Protein product: CASSPVGGDTQYF.

The rearrangement links TRBV28 to TRBJ2-2, with D tentatively TRBD2 (6 bases). Germline lookup yields CDR1 MDHEN and CDR2 SYDVKM. V was pared by 6 bases and J by 3 bases, with 14 bases between. The length of the CDR3 is 15 residues. The chain's CDR3 is CASSYSTGDTGELFF. CDR3 nucleotides: TGTGCCAGCAGCTATTCTACGGGAGACACCGGGGAGCTGTTTTTT. The whole variable domain, remainder taken from reference TRBV28 and TRBJ2-2, is DVKVTQSSRYLVKRTGEKVFLECVQDMDHENMFWYRQDPGLGLRLIYFSYDVKMKEKGDIPEGYSVSREKKERFSLILESASTNQTSMYLCASSYSTGDTGELFFGEGSRLTVL.

This sequence joins TRBV28 and TRBJ1-1; D remains ambiguous. The CDR3 covers 15 residues. V was pared by 2 bases and J by 0 bases, with 10 bases between. Germline CDR1 MDHEN, CDR2 SYDVKM. The CDR3 sequence: CASSLPGLLNTEAFF. CDR3 coding DNA: TGTGCCAGCAGTTTACCTGGCCTCTTGAACACTGAAGCTTTCTTT.

This chain's CDR3 is CASSAEATQWGGLAGGPREQYF. DNA of the CDR3: TGTGCCAGCAGCGCCGAAGCCACGCAGTGGGGCGGACTAGCGGGAGGGCCTCGCGAGCAGTACTTC. V and J are TRBV9 and TRBJ2-7; TRBD2 matches 15 bases. Germline CDR1 is SGDLS and CDR2 is YYNGEE. The CDR3 totals 22 residues. V shed 3 bases, J shed 6 bases, and the junction held 25 bases outside the gene matches.

This clone was seen once. This chain uses TRBV5-1 with TRBJ2-1; 8 bases align to TRBD1. The CDR3 spans 14 residues. Per the germline V gene, CDR1 is SGHRS and CDR2 is YFSETQ. V lost 3 bases and J lost 7; bases outside the gene matches: 6. The CDR3 DNA reads as TGCGCCAGCAGCTCACGGACAGGGAATAATGAGCAGTTCTTC. This encodes CASSSRTGNNEQFF.

The chain joins TRBV30 to TRBJ2-1; TRBD2 is a possible D gene (7 bases). This CDR3 is built from 14 residues. Germline V gene lookup returns CDR1 GTSNPN and CDR2 SVGIG (reference sequence). V was shortened by 3 bases and J by 0 bases, with 9 bases between the two germline ends. CDR3 nucleotides: TGTGCCTGGAGCCGGGGGGCCTCCTACAATGAGCAGTTCTTC. Translating gives CAWSRGASYNEQFF.

The rearrangement links TRBV24-1 to TRBJ2-2; D may be TRBD2 (5 bases). The CDR3 is 14 residues long. Germline CDR1 is KGHDR and CDR2 is SFDVKD. Trimming pared 6 bases from V and 6 bases from J, leaving 13 bases between. The CDR3 nucleotides read TGTGCCACCAGTCCGGCGGGTCGCCCCGGGGAGCTGTTTTTT. The encoded protein is CATSPAGRPGELFF.

The chain couples TRBV9 to TRBJ2-1; no reliable D call. This CDR3 region has 14 residues. Germline CDR1 and CDR2: SGDLS and YYNGEE. V was trimmed by 4 bases and J by 4 bases, leaving 12 bases between them. The CDR3 nucleotides are TGTGCCAGCAGCCCCCTATCCGGGTACAATGAGCAGTTCTTC. Its protein product is CASSPLSGYNEQFF.

V and J are TRBV3-1 (or the pseudogene TRBV3-2) and TRBJ1-2; 12 positions match TRBD1. Unmatched junction bases numbered 4, after V lost 3 bases and J lost 8 bases. Germline lookup yields CDR1 LGHDT and CDR2 YNNKEL (reference sequence). The CDR3 sequence is 14 residues long. The CDR3 sequence: CASSQGQGAGGYTF. Here the CDR3 DNA reads TGTGCCAGCAGCCAGGGACAGGGGGCTGGAGGCTACACCTTC.

This clone occurred once. This sequence joins TRBV7-3 and TRBJ1-2; possible D gene TRBD1, 5 bases. V lost 4 bases to trimming and J lost 4 bases, with 13 bases between them. The CDR3 is made up of 14 amino acids. Germline-derived CDR1 and CDR2 are SGHTA and FQGTGA. The DNA for the CDR3 is TGTGCCAGCAGCTCGTCCCAGGGAGGCTATGGCTACACCTTC. It yields the protein CASSSSQGGYGYTF.